Sequencing of this T cell receptor beta chain was carried out in a study of control samples from healthy donors and cancer patients. Here immunoSEQ multiplex PCR was the method, and the copy in TCRdb shows in-frame clones only, minus some. This sample yields approximately 87,000 clones, of which 91% are seen a single time; 17% belongs to the top ten. The CDR3 contains 16 residues. Trimming left V 3 bases short and J 0 bases short, with 14 bases between. Germline-derived CDR1 and CDR2 are MNHEY and SMNVEV (reference sequence). Sequenced input: blood. The V gene is TRBV27, the J gene TRBJ1-2, with D unclear. The receptor comes from a man aged 45-65 years in good health. Written as DNA, the CDR3 is TGTGCCAGCAGTTTGTACTTCAGAGAAACTAACTATGGCTACACCTTC. Translated: CASSLYFRETNYGYTF.